A single sample is the source of the 2 T cell receptor beta chains below, sequenced in a study of regulatory T cells in long-lasting Graves disease. Time point noted: persistent/refractory GD, antithyroid drugs over 5 years with positive TRAb. The TCR library was made from RNA extracted from PBMCs. According to the study, TCR beta libraries were built with iRepertoire HTBI primers and CDR3-region Arm-PCR. TCRdb independently ran MiXCR on the multiplex PCR reads; one entry per CDR3 protein. This repertoire shows hundreds of thousands of distinct CDR3 sequences, roughly 21% found once; its top ten account for about 6.6%. The sequenced sample was peripheral blood mononuclear cells (PBMCs), obtained when the disease was refractory, from a patient treated with antithyroid drugs. These receptors came from a female donor with Graves disease.

J is TRBJ2-7 and V is TRBV18, with a tentative D call TRBD2 (6 bases). V was shortened by 3 bases and J by 0 bases, with 9 bases between the two germline ends. This CDR3 comprises 14 residues. Germline-derived CDR1 and CDR2 are KGHSH and LQKENI. Written as DNA, the CDR3 is TGTGCCAGCTCACCGGAGGGTATCTCCTACGAGCAGTACTTC. Protein sequence: CASSPEGISYEQYF.

V usage is TRBV29-1 and J usage is TRBJ1-1; D gene uncertain. The V gene lost 5 bases and the J gene lost 0 bases, with 10 bases spanning the gap. Germline V CDR1 and CDR2: SQVTM, ANQGSEA. The CDR3 covers 13 residues. Here the CDR3 DNA reads TGCAGCGTTTCGGGCCTAATGAACACTGAAGCTTTCTTT. Protein sequence: CSVSGLMNTEAFF.